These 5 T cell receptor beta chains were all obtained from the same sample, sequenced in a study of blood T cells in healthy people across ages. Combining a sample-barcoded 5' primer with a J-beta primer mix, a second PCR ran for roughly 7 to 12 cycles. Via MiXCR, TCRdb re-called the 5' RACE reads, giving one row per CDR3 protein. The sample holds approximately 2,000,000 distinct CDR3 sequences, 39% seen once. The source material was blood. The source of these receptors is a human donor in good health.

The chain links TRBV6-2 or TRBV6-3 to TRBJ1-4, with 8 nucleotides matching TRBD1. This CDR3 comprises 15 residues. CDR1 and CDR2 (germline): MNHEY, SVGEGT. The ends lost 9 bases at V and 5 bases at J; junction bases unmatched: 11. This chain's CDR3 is CASSGTGTVNEKLFF. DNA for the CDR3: TGTGCCAGTTCCGGGACAGGAACGGTAAATGAAAAACTGTTTTTT.

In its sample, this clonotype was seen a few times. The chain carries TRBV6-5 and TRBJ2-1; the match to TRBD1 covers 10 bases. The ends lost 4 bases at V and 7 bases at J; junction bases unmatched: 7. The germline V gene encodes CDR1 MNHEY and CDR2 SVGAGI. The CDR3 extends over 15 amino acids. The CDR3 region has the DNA TGTGCCAGCAGTTTCGACAGGGGGCGCATGAATGAGCAGTTCTTC. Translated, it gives CASSFDRGRMNEQFF.

CDR3 sequence reads: CASSYSTVGTTTYNEQFF. The CDR3 DNA reads as TGTGCCAGCAGTTACTCGACTGTTGGGACAACGACCTACAATGAGCAGTTCTTC. The V and J genes are TRBV6-2 or TRBV6-3 and TRBJ2-1, with D possibly matching TRBD1 (6 bases). CDR1 is MNHEY and CDR2 is SVGEGT in the germline V gene. Between the trimmed V and J ends, which lost 0 bases and 2 bases, there was a span of 17 bases. This CDR3 contains 18 residues.

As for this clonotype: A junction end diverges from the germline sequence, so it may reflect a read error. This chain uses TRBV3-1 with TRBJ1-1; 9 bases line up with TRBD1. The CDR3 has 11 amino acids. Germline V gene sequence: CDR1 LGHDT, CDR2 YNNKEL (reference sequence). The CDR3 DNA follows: TGCGCCACACAGGGGGCAACTGAAGCTTTCTTT. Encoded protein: CATQGATEAFF.

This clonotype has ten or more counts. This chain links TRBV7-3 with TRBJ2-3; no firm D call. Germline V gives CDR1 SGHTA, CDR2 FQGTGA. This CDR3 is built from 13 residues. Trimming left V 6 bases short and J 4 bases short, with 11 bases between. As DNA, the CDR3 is TGTGCCAGCAGTTTCGGACGAGCAGATACGCAGTATTTT. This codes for CASSFGRADTQYF.